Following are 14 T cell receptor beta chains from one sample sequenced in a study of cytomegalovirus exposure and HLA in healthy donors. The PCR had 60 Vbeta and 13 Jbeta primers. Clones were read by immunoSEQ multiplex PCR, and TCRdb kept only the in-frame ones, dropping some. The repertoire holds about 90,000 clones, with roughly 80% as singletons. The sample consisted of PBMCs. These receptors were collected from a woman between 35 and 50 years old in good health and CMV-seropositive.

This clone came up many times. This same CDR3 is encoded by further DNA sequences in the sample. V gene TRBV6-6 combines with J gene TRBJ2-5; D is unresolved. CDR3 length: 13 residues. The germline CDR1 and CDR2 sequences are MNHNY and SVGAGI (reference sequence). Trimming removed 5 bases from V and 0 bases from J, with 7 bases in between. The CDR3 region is CASSKEYQETQYF. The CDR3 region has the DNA TGTGCCAGCAGTAAAGAGTACCAAGAGACCCAGTACTTC.

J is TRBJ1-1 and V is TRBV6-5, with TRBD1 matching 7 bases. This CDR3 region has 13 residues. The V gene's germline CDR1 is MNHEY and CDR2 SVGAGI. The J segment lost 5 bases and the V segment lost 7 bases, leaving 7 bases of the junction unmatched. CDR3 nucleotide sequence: TGTGCCAGCAACACCCAGACAGGGACTGAAGCTTTCTTT. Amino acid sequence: CASNTQTGTEAFF.

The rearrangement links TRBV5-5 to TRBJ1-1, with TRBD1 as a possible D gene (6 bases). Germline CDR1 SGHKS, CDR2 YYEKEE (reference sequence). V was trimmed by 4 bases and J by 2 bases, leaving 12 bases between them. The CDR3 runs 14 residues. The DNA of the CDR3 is TGTGCCAGCAGCGTCCGGGACACTAACACTGAAGCTTTCTTT. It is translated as CASSVRDTNTEAFF.

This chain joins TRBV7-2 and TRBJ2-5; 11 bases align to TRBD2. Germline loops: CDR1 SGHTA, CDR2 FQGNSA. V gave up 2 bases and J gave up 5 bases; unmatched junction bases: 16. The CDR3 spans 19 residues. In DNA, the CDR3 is TGTGCCAGCAGCTTAATTAGTTTCGGTAGCGGGAGGGCCCTGGAGACCCAGTACTTC. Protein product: CASSLISFGSGRALETQYF.

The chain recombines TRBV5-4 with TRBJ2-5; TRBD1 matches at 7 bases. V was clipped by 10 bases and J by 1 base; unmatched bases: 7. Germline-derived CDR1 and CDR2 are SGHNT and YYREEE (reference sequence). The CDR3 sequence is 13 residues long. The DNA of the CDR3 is TGTGCCGGGACAAGGGACAGCCAAGAGACCCAGTACTTC. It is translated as CAGTRDSQETQYF. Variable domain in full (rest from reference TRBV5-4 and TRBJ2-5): ETGVTQSPTHLIKTRGQQVTLRCSSQSGHNTVSWYQQALGQGPQFIFQYYREEENGRGNFPPRFSGLQFPNYSSELNVNALELDDSALYLCAGTRDSQETQYFGPGTRLLVL.

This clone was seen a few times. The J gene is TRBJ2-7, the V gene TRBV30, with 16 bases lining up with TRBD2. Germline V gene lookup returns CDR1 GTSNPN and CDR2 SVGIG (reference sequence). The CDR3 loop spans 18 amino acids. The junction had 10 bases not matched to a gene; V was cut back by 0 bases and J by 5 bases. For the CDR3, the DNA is TGTGCCTGGAGTGTAACCCCGGGACTAGCGGGAGGGGCCCACGAGCAGTACTTC. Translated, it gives CAWSVTPGLAGGAHEQYF.

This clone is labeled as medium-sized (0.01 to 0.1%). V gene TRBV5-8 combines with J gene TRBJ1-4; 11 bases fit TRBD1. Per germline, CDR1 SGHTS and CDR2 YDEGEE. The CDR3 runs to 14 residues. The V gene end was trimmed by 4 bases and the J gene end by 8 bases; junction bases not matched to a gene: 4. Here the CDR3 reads CASSRDRGNEKLFF. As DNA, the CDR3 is TGTGCCAGCAGCCGGGACAGGGGGAACGAAAAACTGTTTTTT.

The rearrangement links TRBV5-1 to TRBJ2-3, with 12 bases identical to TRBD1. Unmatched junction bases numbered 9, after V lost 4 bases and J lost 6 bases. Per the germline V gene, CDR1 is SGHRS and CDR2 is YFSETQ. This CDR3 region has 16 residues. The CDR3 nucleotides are TGCGCCAGCAGCCCGGAGGGACAGGGGGCATTGGATACGCAGTATTTT. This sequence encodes CASSPEGQGALDTQYF.

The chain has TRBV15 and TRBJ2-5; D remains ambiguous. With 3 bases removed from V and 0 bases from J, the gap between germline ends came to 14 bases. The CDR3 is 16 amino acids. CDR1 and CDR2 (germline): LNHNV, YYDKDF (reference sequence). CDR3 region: CATSSGALRNQETQYF. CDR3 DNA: TGTGCCACCAGCAGCGGAGCCCTTCGTAACCAAGAGACCCAGTACTTC.

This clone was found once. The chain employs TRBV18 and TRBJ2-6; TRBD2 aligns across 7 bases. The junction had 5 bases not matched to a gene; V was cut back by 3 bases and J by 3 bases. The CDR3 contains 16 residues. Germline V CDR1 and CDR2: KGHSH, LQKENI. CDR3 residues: CASSPFSGGGANVLTF. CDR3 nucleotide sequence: TGTGCCAGCTCACCCTTTTCGGGGGGTGGGGCCAACGTCCTGACTTTC.

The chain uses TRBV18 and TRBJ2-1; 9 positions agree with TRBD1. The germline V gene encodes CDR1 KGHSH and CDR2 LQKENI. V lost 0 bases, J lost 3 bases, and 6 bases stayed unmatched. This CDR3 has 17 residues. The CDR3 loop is CASSPPGQGTRYNEQFF. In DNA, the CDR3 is TGTGCCAGCTCACCACCGGGACAGGGAACCCGCTACAATGAGCAGTTCTTC.

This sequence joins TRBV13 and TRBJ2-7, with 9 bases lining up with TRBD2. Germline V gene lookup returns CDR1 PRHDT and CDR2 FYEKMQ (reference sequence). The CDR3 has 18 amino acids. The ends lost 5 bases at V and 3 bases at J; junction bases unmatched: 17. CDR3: CASSPPPAEAGGFYEQYF. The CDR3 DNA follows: TGTGCCAGCAGCCCCCCACCCGCAGAAGCGGGAGGATTCTACGAGCAGTACTTC.

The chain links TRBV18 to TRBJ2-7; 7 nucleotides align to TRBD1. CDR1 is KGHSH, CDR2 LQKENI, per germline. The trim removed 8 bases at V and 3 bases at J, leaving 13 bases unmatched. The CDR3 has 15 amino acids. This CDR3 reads CASVTIRDRYYEQYF. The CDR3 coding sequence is TGTGCCAGCGTAACGATCCGGGACAGATACTACGAGCAGTACTTC.

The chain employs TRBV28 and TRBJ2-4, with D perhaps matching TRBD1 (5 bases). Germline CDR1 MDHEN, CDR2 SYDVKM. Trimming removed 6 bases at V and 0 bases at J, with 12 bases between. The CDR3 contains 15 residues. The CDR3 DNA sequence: TGTGCCAGCAGACCGGACAACCGAGCCAAAAACATTCAGTACTTC. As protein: CASRPDNRAKNIQYF. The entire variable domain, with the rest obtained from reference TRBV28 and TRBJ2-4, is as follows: DVKVTQSSRYLVKRTGEKVFLECVQDMDHENMFWYRQDPGLGLRLIYFSYDVKMKEKGDIPEGYSVSREKKERFSLILESASTNQTSMYLCASRPDNRAKNIQYFGAGTRLSVL.